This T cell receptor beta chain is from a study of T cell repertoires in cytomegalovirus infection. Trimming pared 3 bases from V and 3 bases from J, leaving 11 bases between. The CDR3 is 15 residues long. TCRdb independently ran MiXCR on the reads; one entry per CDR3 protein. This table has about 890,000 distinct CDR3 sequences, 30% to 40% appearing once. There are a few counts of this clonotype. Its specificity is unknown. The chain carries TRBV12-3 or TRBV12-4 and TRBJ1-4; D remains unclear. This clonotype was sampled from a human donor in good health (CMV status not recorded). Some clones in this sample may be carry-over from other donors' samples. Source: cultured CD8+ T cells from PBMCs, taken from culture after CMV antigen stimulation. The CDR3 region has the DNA TGTGCCAGCAGTTTTAGCGAGGGATCTAATGAAAAACTGTTTTTT. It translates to CASSFSEGSNEKLFF.